This section outlines one T cell receptor beta chain sequence together with its context. Its antigen is unknown. This record belongs to a study of Ad26.COV2.S vaccination and SARS-CoV-2 variants. The CDR3 has 18 residues. Study results and limitations: Among vaccine recipients, spike-specific TCR breadth exceeded that of placebo recipients. Breadth measured for non-spike TCRs was similar across vaccine and placebo recipients. Measures of TCR breadth and depth may have fallen short of total T cell responses. There was reportedly substantial breadth in spike-specific CD8+ and CD4+ T cell responses after vaccination.

Method: immunoSEQ multiplex PCR; TCRdb's copy keeps in-frame clones and lacks some. Among 100,000 or so clones listed, over 60% were seen once. Sample: peripheral blood, taken after recovery from COVID-19. The V gene is TRBV21-1, the J gene TRBJ1-5; the table's D call, TRBD1, has no DNA check behind it. TRBV21-1 is described as a pseudogene. This sequence was found in a human donor who had recovered from COVID-19. Here the CDR3 reads CASSKEVILGQANQPQHF. The DNA for the CDR3 is TGTGCCAGCAGCAAAGAAGTAATATTGGGCCAGGCCAATCAGCCCCAGCATTTT.